This entry features one TCR beta chain sequence. Its antigen is currently unknown. The protocol was immunoSEQ multiplex PCR, while the TCRdb copy is restricted to in-frame clones and leaves out a portion. This table holds some 2,500,000 clones, 93% found once. Trimming took 2 bases from V and 7 from J, leaving 11 bases between them. This CDR3 is 13 amino acids long. Germline V gene data show CDR1 as ENHRY and CDR2 as SYGVKD. The data derive from a study of shared clonotypes between healthy human individuals. Broader study findings: A generally larger estimated richness was seen in naive subsets than in memory subsets.

Sequencing input: naive CD4+ T cells from PBMCs. Described subset: CD45RA+ positively selected. The V call is TRBV10-3, the J call TRBJ1-2; D not resolved. This TCR came from a man between 18 and 35 years old in good health. Some clones in this sample may be carry-over from other donors' samples. The CDR3 sequence: CAISEIPEGGYTF. The CDR3 DNA reads as TGTGCCATCAGTGAGATTCCTGAGGGTGGCTACACCTTC.